One and the same sample provided the 15 T cell receptor beta chains below, sequenced in a study of cytomegalovirus exposure and HLA in healthy donors. The PCR contained 60 Vbeta and 13 Jbeta primers. The repertoire was sequenced with immunoSEQ multiplex PCR; TCRdb's copy has only in-frame clones and lacks some. The data contain about 95,000 clones, roughly 82% of them singletons. Sequencing input: PBMCs. These receptors were taken from a young man in good health and CMV-seropositive.

This clone was found once. The V gene is TRBV5-1, the J gene TRBJ2-3, with D perhaps TRBD2 (6 bases). The CDR3 is made up of 14 amino acids. CDR1 is SGHRS and CDR2 is YFSETQ in the germline V gene. The V gene lost 2 bases and the J gene lost 2 bases, with 9 bases spanning the gap. The CDR3 here is CASSFLANTDTQYF. CDR3 DNA: TGCGCCAGCAGCTTCCTAGCGAACACAGATACGCAGTATTTT.

V and J are TRBV29-1 and TRBJ1-5, with D hard to call. The CDR3 totals 14 residues. Deletions cut 3 bases from V and 1 base from J, with 10 bases between. CDR1 and CDR2 (germline): SQVTM, ANQGSEA. In DNA, the CDR3 is TGCAGCGTTGACCTAACGGGAAGCAATCAGCCCCAGCATTTT. Its translation: CSVDLTGSNQPQHF. The full variable domain, in which reference TRBV29-1 and TRBJ1-5 provide the parts outside the CDR3, is SAVISQKPSRDICQRGTSLTIQCQVDSQVTMMFWYRQQPGQSLTLIATANQGSEATYESGFVIDKFPISRPNLTFSTLTVSNMSPEDSSIYLCSVDLTGSNQPQHFGDGTRLSIL.

This rearrangement joins TRBV6-1 to TRBJ2-7; 8 bases match TRBD2. Germline CDR1 is MNHNS and CDR2 is SASEGT. After removal of 2 bases from V and 5 bases from J, the junction contained 8 bases not matched to a gene. The CDR3 covers 15 residues. The CDR3 spells CASSERVAGSNEQYF. The CDR3 DNA follows: TGTGCCAGCAGTGAAAGGGTAGCGGGAAGCAACGAGCAGTACTTC.

The J gene is TRBJ1-3, the V gene TRBV28; D is undetermined. Trimming took off 6 bases at V and 8 bases at J, with 17 bases between the two ends. The length of the CDR3 is 14 residues. In germline, CDR1 is MDHEN, CDR2 SYDVKM. Here the CDR3 DNA reads TGTGCCAGCAGGGCGGGCGGCCGCGAGGACACCATATATTTT. This translates into CASRAGGREDTIYF.

J is TRBJ1-1 and V is TRBV19, with D maybe TRBD1 (5 bases). CDR3 length: 14 amino acids. Germline assignment: CDR1 LNHDA and CDR2 SQIVND (reference sequence). The ends were cut back, 3 bases at V and 4 bases at J, with 12 bases in the middle. CDR3 in amino acids: CASSIGGLGTEAFF. As DNA, the CDR3 is TGTGCCAGTAGTATTGGGGGGTTAGGCACTGAAGCTTTCTTT.

The chain combines TRBV30 with TRBJ1-3; D is ambiguous. Germline loops: CDR1 GTSNPN, CDR2 SVGIG (reference sequence). The CDR3 consists of 16 residues. V gave up 0 bases and J gave up 0 bases, with 12 bases separating them. CDR3 DNA: TGTGCCTGGAGTGTACGAACGGTGATCTCTGGAAACACCATATATTTT. This codes for CAWSVRTVISGNTIYF.

This chain links TRBV5-1 with TRBJ2-2; D not certain. There are 12 residues in the CDR3. Trimming removed 1 base at V and 7 bases at J, with 5 bases between. Germline CDR1 is SGHRS and CDR2 is YFSETQ. The CDR3 is CASSLTVGELFF. The CDR3 nucleotides are TGCGCCAGCAGCTTGACAGTCGGGGAGCTGTTTTTT.

Turning to this clone: Its ends do not fully match the called genes, so a read error is possible. The chain is built from TRBV5-8 and TRBJ1-1; D not certain. Germline V gives CDR1 SGHTS, CDR2 YDEGEE. The CDR3 sequence is 14 residues long. CDR3 sequence: CASNLAGTNTEAFF. As DNA, the CDR3 is TGTGCCAGCAACTTGGCAGGTACGAACACTGAAGCTTTCTTT.

This chain joins TRBV28 and TRBJ2-1; maybe TRBD2 (6 bases). With 2 bases removed from V and 7 bases from J, the gap between germline ends came to 9 bases. The germline V gene encodes CDR1 MDHEN and CDR2 SYDVKM. The CDR3 contains 13 residues. The CDR3 loop reads CASSLGGKNEQFF. In DNA, the CDR3 is TGTGCCAGCAGTTTAGGGGGGAAAAATGAGCAGTTCTTC.

The rearrangement links TRBV2 to TRBJ2-7, with TRBD1 matching over 7 bases. Per germline, CDR1 SNHLY and CDR2 FYNNEI. The length of the CDR3 is 12 residues. Trimming took 9 bases from V and 5 from J; bases not matched to a gene: 7. DNA of the CDR3: TGTGCCAGTACCAGGGGGTTGAACGAGCAGTACTTC. It codes for CASTRGLNEQYF.

This clone occurred a few times. The gene calls are TRBV7-2 and TRBJ2-2; 9 nucleotides line up with TRBD2. There are 16 residues in the CDR3. In germline, CDR1 is SGHTA, CDR2 FQGNSA. The J segment lost 7 bases and the V segment lost 5 bases, leaving 11 bases of the junction unmatched. The CDR3 coding sequence is TGTGCCAGCAGCCGTGGGGCGGCGGGAGGGATCGGGGAGCTGTTTTTT. This translates into CASSRGAAGGIGELFF.

This clone came up a few times. The chain employs TRBV5-6 and TRBJ2-7; tentatively, D is TRBD2 (6 bases). Trimming removed 2 bases at V and 4 bases at J, with 13 bases between. The germline V gene has CDR1 SGHDT and CDR2 YYEEEE. CDR3 length: 14 residues. CDR3 sequence reads: CASSFAGPSYEQYF. In DNA, the CDR3 is TGTGCCAGCAGCTTTGCGGGGCCATCGTACGAGCAGTACTTC.

This sequence joins TRBV5-1 and TRBJ1-2, with D possibly TRBD1 on 6 matching bases. Germline CDR1 and CDR2: SGHRS and YFSETQ. This CDR3 is 12 amino acids long. Trimming removed 4 bases at V and 5 bases at J, with 9 bases between. CDR3 residues: CASSPDSYGYTF. CDR3 coding DNA: TGCGCCAGCAGCCCGGACAGTTATGGCTACACCTTC.

V usage is TRBV28 and J usage is TRBJ2-5; 8 bases align to TRBD2. Trimming took 3 bases from V and 0 from J; bases not matched to a gene: 6. The germline V gene has CDR1 MDHEN and CDR2 SYDVKM. The CDR3 runs to 16 residues. The CDR3: CASSLGSGGHQETQYF. CDR3 nucleotides: TGTGCCAGCAGTTTGGGGTCGGGAGGGCACCAAGAGACCCAGTACTTC.

V gene TRBV10-3 combines with J gene TRBJ1-2; TRBD1 might be the D (5 bases). This CDR3 contains 13 residues. Germline CDR1 reads ENHRY; CDR2 reads SYGVKD. The ends were cut back, 3 bases at V and 3 bases at J, with 8 bases in the middle. CDR3 sequence: CAISDARDYGYTF. CDR3 DNA sequence: TGTGCCATCAGTGATGCCAGGGACTATGGCTACACCTTC.